One and the same sample provided the 26 T cell receptor beta chains below, sequenced in a study of early T cells in non-severe SARS-CoV-2 infection. TCRdb re-called the 5' RACE reads through MiXCR, storing one row per CDR3 protein. The sample holds approximately 110,000 distinct CDR3 sequences; about 15% are singletons and the top ten take roughly a fifth. The sequenced sample consisted of whole blood. The receptors originated from an adult who was a healthcare worker with PCR-confirmed SARS-CoV-2 infection or an uninfected control (not recorded which).

This clonotype was seen only a few times. This chain joins TRBV20-1 and TRBJ1-5; D not resolved. Trimming pared 4 bases from V and 2 bases from J, leaving 9 bases between. There are 13 residues in the CDR3. Germline assignment: CDR1 DFQATT and CDR2 SNEGSKA (reference sequence). CDR3 DNA sequence: TGCAGTGCTACCGGTCGGGGCAATCAGCCCCAGCATTTT. This sequence encodes CSATGRGNQPQHF.

This clonotype has just a few counts. The chain has TRBV27 and TRBJ2-1; D is unresolved. Deletions cut 7 bases from V and 0 bases from J, with 13 bases between. Germline V CDR1 and CDR2: MNHEY, SMNVEV (reference sequence). The CDR3 totals 15 residues. The CDR3 region is CASTHGASSYNEQFF. DNA of the CDR3: TGTGCCAGCACCCACGGCGCGAGCTCCTACAATGAGCAGTTCTTC.

In its sample, this clonotype was seen a few times. The chain joins TRBV20-1 to TRBJ2-1; 11 nucleotides match TRBD2. V lost 3 bases and J lost 10; bases outside the gene matches: 2. The CDR3 spans 12 residues. The V gene's germline CDR1 is DFQATT and CDR2 SNEGSKA (reference sequence). In nucleotides, the CDR3 is TGCAGTGCTAGGGGACTAGCGGACGAGCAGTTCTTC. Protein product: CSARGLADEQFF.

This clonotype was detected a few times. The chain recombines TRBV5-1 with TRBJ2-1, with 9 bases lining up with TRBD2. V lost 2 bases, J lost 4 bases, and 4 bases stayed unmatched. Germline CDR1 reads SGHRS; CDR2 reads YFSETQ. CDR3 length: 15 residues. The DNA of the CDR3 is TGCGCCAGCAGCTTACAAGCGGGGGGTTACAATGAGCAGTTCTTC. Protein: CASSLQAGGYNEQFF.

This clonotype was counted between two and nine times. V and J are TRBV6-4 and TRBJ2-1, with D perhaps TRBD2 (5 bases). The CDR3 is 12 residues long. V shed 8 bases and J shed 6 bases, with 11 bases lying between them. CDR1 is MRHNA and CDR2 is SNTAGT in the germline V gene. CDR3 loop: CASRGGGNEQFF. The CDR3 DNA is TGTGCCAGCCGCGGTGGAGGCAATGAGCAGTTCTTC.

This clonotype has a handful of counts. The chain employs TRBV20-1 and TRBJ2-3; TRBD2 matches at 9 bases. Germline-derived CDR1 and CDR2 are DFQATT and SNEGSKA (reference sequence). The junction had 17 bases not matched to a gene; V was cut back by 5 bases and J by 8 bases. The CDR3 extends over 16 amino acids. In DNA form, the CDR3 reads TGCAGTGCTCCACTCGGGACTAGCACAGAGTGGGGTACGCAGTATTTT. Encoded protein: CSAPLGTSTEWGTQYF.

This clonotype was counted only a few times. V is TRBV4-1 and J is TRBJ2-7; tentative D call: TRBD2 (6 bases). The ends were cut back, 0 bases at V and 3 bases at J, with 12 bases in the middle. The CDR3 covers 15 residues. Germline V CDR1 and CDR2: MGHRA, YSYEKL. The CDR3 DNA reads TGCGCCAGCAGCCAAGAAGAGGAGGGTTTCTACGAGCAGTACTTC. Its protein product is CASSQEEEGFYEQYF.

The rearrangement uses TRBV2 and TRBJ1-2, with D hard to call. This CDR3 spans 13 amino acids. In germline, CDR1 is SNHLY, CDR2 FYNNEI. V was trimmed by 6 bases and J by 6 bases, leaving 14 bases between them. DNA of the CDR3: TGTGCCAGCAGGCCGGGCCCAGGCGATGGCTACACCTTC. It yields the protein CASRPGPGDGYTF.

This clonotype was counted between two and nine times. The CDR3 spells CASSLGGRNSNQPQHF. The CDR3 DNA reads TGTGCCAGCAGTTTAGGGGGCAGGAATAGCAATCAGCCCCAGCATTTT. The chain has TRBV12-3 or TRBV12-4 and TRBJ1-5, with D possibly matching TRBD1 (5 bases). The CDR3 covers 16 residues. Trimming removed 1 base from V and 0 bases from J, with 10 bases in between.

This clonotype was seen more than once but under ten times. The V gene is TRBV6-5, the J gene TRBJ2-7; D remains unclear. The germline CDR1 and CDR2 sequences are MNHEY and SVGAGI. The length of the CDR3 is 15 residues. V was pared by 6 bases and J by 2 bases, with 17 bases between. The CDR3 DNA follows: TGTGCCAGCAGCCGTACAGCGCCGGGTCCCTACGAGCAGTACTTC. This gives the protein CASSRTAPGPYEQYF.

V and J are TRBV30 and TRBJ2-5; D possibly corresponds to TRBD2 (5 bases). The CDR3 runs 14 residues. From germline, CDR1 is GTSNPN and CDR2 SVGIG (reference sequence). Trimming shortened V by 0 bases and J by 6 bases, and 14 bases separated the two germline ends. The CDR3 coding sequence is TGTGCCTGGAGTGTACTAAACGGGGTGAAGACCCAGTACTTC. Translated: CAWSVLNGVKTQYF. The whole variable domain, filled in from reference TRBV30 and TRBJ2-5, reads SQTIHQWPATLVQPVGSPLSLECTVEGTSNPNLYWYRQAAGRGLQLLFYSVGIGQISSEVPQNLSASRPQDRQFILSSKKLLLSDSGFYLCAWSVLNGVKTQYFGPGTRLLVL.

There are a few counts of this clonotype. The chain is built from TRBV5-4 and TRBJ2-5; 11 bases map to TRBD2. Germline V CDR1 and CDR2: SGHNT, YYREEE (reference sequence). The trim removed 4 bases at V and 0 bases at J, leaving 11 bases unmatched. The CDR3 sequence is 18 residues long. The CDR3 loop reads CASSVELAGETNQETQYF. Written as DNA, the CDR3 is TGTGCCAGCAGCGTAGAACTAGCGGGGGAGACAAACCAAGAGACCCAGTACTTC.

There are a few counts of this clonotype. The chain uses TRBV11-2 and TRBJ2-3, with 14 bases lining up with TRBD2. CDR3 size: 13 residues. The V segment lost 1 base and the J segment 15 bases; nucleotides outside the gene matches: 3. CDR1 is SGHAT, CDR2 FQNNGV, per germline. The CDR3 loop reads CASSLGTSGGLYF. CDR3 sequence (DNA): TGTGCCAGCAGCTTAGGGACTAGCGGGGGGCTTTATTTT.

This rearrangement joins TRBV7-7 to TRBJ2-1; TRBD2 matches at 11 bases. The CDR3 runs to 16 residues. V lost 1 base, J lost 4 bases, and 3 bases stayed unmatched. CDR1 and CDR2 (germline): SSHAT, FNYEAQ (reference sequence). In nucleotides, the CDR3 is TGTGCCAGCAGCTTAGGGCTAGCGGGGGGATACAATGAGCAGTTCTTC. It translates to CASSLGLAGGYNEQFF.

This clonotype has a handful of counts. The V call is TRBV12-5, the J call TRBJ1-2, with D hard to call. The CDR3 extends over 13 amino acids. Germline V gene lookup returns CDR1 LGHNT and CDR2 FRNRAP. V was cut by 6 bases and J by 3 bases, with 11 bases left in between. DNA for the CDR3: TGTGCTAGTGGCAGAAGTTGGCACTATGGCTACACCTTC. It specifies CASGRSWHYGYTF.

Comment on this clonotype: Just one base apart from a much larger clone, this may be a read error. This is likely a read error, given that the CDR3 carries no conserved phenylalanine or tryptophan at its end. This rearrangement joins TRBV7-9 to TRBJ2-1; 11 bases map to TRBD2. Germline loops: CDR1 SEHNR, CDR2 FQNEAQ (reference sequence). This CDR3 region has 15 residues. The trim removed 4 bases at V and 5 bases at J, leaving 4 bases unmatched. CDR3 amino acids: CASSSLAGGHNEQFV. The DNA of the CDR3 is TGTGCCAGCAGCTCGCTAGCGGGGGGCCACAATGAGCAGTTCGTC.

A few counts support this clonotype. The chain uses TRBV9 and TRBJ2-5; 11 bases map to TRBD2. This CDR3 has 16 residues. CDR1 is SGDLS, CDR2 YYNGEE, per germline. Trimming cost V 4 bases and J 1 base; bases outside gene matches: 6. CDR3 region: CASSLGTSGLQETQYF. Written as DNA, the CDR3 is TGTGCCAGCAGCCTGGGGACTAGCGGACTCCAAGAGACCCAGTACTTC.

The rearrangement joins TRBV9 to TRBJ1-1, with D perhaps matching TRBD1 (5 bases). The CDR3 totals 14 residues. Per the germline V gene, CDR1 is SGDLS and CDR2 is YYNGEE. V was shortened by 5 bases and J by 5 bases, with 16 bases between the two germline ends. CDR3 bases: TGTGCCAGCAGTCCCGACAGCCTATTTACTGAAGCTTTCTTT. It codes for CASSPDSLFTEAFF.

This clonotype showed up just a few times. CDR3 coding DNA: TGCGCCAGCAGCCAGGGGCGAAACGCTTTCTTT. It encodes CASSQGRNAFF. The V and J genes are TRBV4-1 and TRBJ1-1, with D perhaps TRBD1 (5 bases). The length of the CDR3 is 11 residues. The germline CDR1 and CDR2 sequences are MGHRA and YSYEKL. Trimming cost V 3 bases and J 11 bases, with 10 bases left between them.

This clonotype turned up a few times. The chain is built from TRBV5-4 and TRBJ2-7, with TRBD2 identical over 8 bases. The CDR3 consists of 15 residues. CDR1 is SGHNT and CDR2 is YYREEE in the germline V gene (reference sequence). With 4 bases clipped from V and 2 bases from J, the junction kept 8 bases outside the gene matches. CDR3 protein: CASSPVSGGPYEQYF. DNA for the CDR3: TGTGCCAGCAGCCCCGTGTCGGGGGGGCCCTACGAGCAGTACTTC.

The chain links TRBV5-5 to TRBJ2-7; D is undetermined. The CDR3 contains 14 residues. The germline V gene encodes CDR1 SGHKS and CDR2 YYEKEE (reference sequence). Trimming shortened V by 1 base and J by 5 bases, and 13 bases separated the two germline ends. The CDR3 here is CASSLFVGSNEQYF. CDR3 nucleotide sequence: TGTGCCAGCAGCTTGTTTGTCGGTAGCAACGAGCAGTACTTC.

With regard to this clonotype: Possible read error: a much larger clone is one base away. The genes are TRBV5-1 and TRBJ2-7; possibly TRBD2 for D (5 bases). CDR1 SGHRS and CDR2 YFSETQ come from the germline V gene. CDR3 size: 13 residues. The chain's CDR3 is CASSESPSYEQNF. For the CDR3, the DNA is TGCGCCAGCTCTGAATCCCCTAGCTACGAGCAGAACTTC.

The genes are TRBV12-3 or TRBV12-4 and TRBJ2-2; 14 positions agree with TRBD2. V was clipped by 6 bases and J by 6 bases; unmatched bases: 3. The CDR3 has 15 residues. The CDR3 bases are TGTGCCAGCAGAAGACTAGCGGGGGGGTCCGGGGAGCTGTTTTTT. As protein: CASRRLAGGSGELFF.

This CDR3 reads CASSPQGRSDNQPQHF. DNA of the CDR3: TGTGCCAGTAGTCCCCAGGGGAGATCTGACAATCAGCCCCAGCATTTT. V usage is TRBV19 and J usage is TRBJ1-5, with D perhaps matching TRBD1 (6 bases). The germline gives CDR1 LNHDA, CDR2 SQIVND (reference sequence). This CDR3 has 16 amino acids. The V and J ends lost 5 bases and 3 bases respectively, with 17 bases between them.

As concerns this clonotype: A much more abundant neighbour one base away suggests this may be a read error. This rearrangement joins TRBV30 to TRBJ2-4; TRBD1 might be the D (5 bases). The CDR3 is 13 amino acids. With 0 bases removed from V and 7 bases from J, the gap between germline ends came to 10 bases. CDR1 GTSNPN and CDR2 SVGIG come from the germline V gene (reference sequence). The CDR3 spells CAWSVGRVNIQYF. CDR3 in DNA: TGTGCCTGGAGTGTAGGCAGGGTGAACATTCAGTACTTC.

In this sample, this clonotype turned up a few times. This chain uses TRBV10-1 with TRBJ2-2; unclear D gene. In germline, CDR1 is WNHNN, CDR2 SYGVQD (reference sequence). The V gene lost 7 bases and the J gene lost 6 bases, with 12 bases spanning the gap. This CDR3 has 13 amino acids. CDR3 sequence: CASKSHIAGELFF. DNA for the CDR3: TGCGCCAGCAAAAGTCATATCGCCGGGGAGCTGTTTTTT.